What follows describes a single T cell receptor beta chain. The CDR3 spans 17 residues. V shed 4 bases, J shed 0 bases, and the junction held 7 bases outside the gene matches. Germline V gene lookup returns CDR1 MGHRA and CDR2 YSYEKL. The sample belongs to a study of control samples from healthy donors and cancer patients. Only in-frame clones appear in the TCRdb table, and some are missing; sequencing was by immunoSEQ multiplex PCR. This table has around 180,000 clones, roughly 88% appearing once. The sequenced material came from blood. The V gene is TRBV4-1, the J gene TRBJ2-7; 12 nucleotides line up with TRBD2. The sequence was obtained from a woman in her twenties or thirties in good health. In DNA, the CDR3 is TGCGCCAGCAGCCCTAGCGGGAGGGCCGGAAGCTCCTACGAGCAGTACTTC. Its translation is CASSPSGRAGSSYEQYF.